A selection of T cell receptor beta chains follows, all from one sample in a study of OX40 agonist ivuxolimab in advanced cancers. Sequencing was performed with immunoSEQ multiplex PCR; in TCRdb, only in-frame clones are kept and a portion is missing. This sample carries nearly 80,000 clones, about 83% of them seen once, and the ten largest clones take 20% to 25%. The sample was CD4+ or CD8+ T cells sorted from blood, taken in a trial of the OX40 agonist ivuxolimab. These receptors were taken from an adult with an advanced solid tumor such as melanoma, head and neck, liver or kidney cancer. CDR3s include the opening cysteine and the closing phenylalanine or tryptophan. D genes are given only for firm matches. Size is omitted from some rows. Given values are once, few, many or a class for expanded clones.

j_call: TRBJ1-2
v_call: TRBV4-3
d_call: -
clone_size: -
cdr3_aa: CASSQDWGSAGYTF
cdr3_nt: TGCGCCAGCAGCCAAGATTGGGGGTCGGCTGGCTACACCTTC

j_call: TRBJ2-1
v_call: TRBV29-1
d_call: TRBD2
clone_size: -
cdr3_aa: CSVGAGGTLEFF
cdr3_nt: TGCAGCGTTGGGGCGGGGGGTACCCTTGAGTTCTTC

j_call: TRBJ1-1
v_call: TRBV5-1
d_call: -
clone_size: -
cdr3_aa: CASSLKVQSGTEAFF
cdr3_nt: TGCGCCAGCAGCTTGAAGGTGCAAAGCGGCACTGAAGCTTTCTTT

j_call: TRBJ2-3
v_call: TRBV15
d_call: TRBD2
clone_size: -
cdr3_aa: CATSREPAGGSDTQYF
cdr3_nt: TGTGCCACCAGCAGAGAGCCCGCGGGAGGGTCAGATACGCAGTATTTT

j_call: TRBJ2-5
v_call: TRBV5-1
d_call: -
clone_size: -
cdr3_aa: CASSPGGETQYF
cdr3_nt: TGCGCCAGCTCCCCGGGCGGAGAGACCCAGTACTTC

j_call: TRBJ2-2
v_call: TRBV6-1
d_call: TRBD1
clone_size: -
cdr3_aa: CASSDLGQTNTGELFF
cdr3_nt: TGTGCCAGCAGTGACCTGGGACAGACGAACACCGGGGAGCTGTTTTTT

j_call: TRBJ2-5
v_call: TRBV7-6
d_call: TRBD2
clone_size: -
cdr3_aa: CASSLILAGDVTQYF
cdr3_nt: TGTGCCAGCAGCTTAATCCTAGCGGGAGATGTGACCCAGTACTTC

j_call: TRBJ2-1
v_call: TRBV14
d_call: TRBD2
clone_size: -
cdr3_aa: CASSHSGGNEQFF
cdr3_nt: TGTGCCAGCAGCCATAGCGGGGGGAATGAGCAGTTCTTC

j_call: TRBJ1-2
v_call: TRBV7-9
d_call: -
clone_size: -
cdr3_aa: CASSLDVYGYTF
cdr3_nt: TGTGCCAGCAGCCTCGACGTCTATGGCTACACCTTC

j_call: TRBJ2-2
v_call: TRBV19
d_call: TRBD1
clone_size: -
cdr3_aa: CASSGQGTGELFF
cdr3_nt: TGTGCCAGTAGTGGACAGGGGACCGGGGAGCTGTTTTTT

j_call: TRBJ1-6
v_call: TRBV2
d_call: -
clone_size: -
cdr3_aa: CASRGAGARRPLHF
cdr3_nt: TGTGCCAGCCGAGGCGCCGGGGCGCGAAGGCCCCTCCACTTT

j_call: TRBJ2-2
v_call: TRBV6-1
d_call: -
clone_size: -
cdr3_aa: CASSRTYTGELFF
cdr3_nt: TGTGCCAGCAGTAGGACCTACACCGGGGAGCTGTTTTTT

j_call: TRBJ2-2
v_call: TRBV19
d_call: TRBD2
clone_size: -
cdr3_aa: CASSRGDGGYTGELFF
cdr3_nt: TGTGCCAGTAGTCGGGGGGACGGAGGTTACACCGGGGAGCTGTTTTTT

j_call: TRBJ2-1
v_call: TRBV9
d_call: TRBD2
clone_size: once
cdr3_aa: CASSPTLAGGGDNEQFF
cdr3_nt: TGTGCCAGCAGCCCCACACTAGCGGGGGGCGGAGACAATGAGCAGTTCTTC

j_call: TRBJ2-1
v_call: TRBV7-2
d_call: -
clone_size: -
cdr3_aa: CASSLDPFKNEQFF
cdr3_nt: TGTGCCAGCAGCTTAGATCCTTTCAAAAATGAGCAGTTCTTC

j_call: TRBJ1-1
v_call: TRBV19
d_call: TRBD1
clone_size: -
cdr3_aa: CASSAGTGGIEVNTEAFF
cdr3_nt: TGTGCCAGTAGTGCTGGGACAGGGGGCATTGAGGTGAACACTGAAGCTTTCTTT

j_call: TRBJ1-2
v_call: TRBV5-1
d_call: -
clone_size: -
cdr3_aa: CASSLGTGYGYTF
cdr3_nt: TGCGCCAGCAGCTTAGGTACGGGCTATGGCTACACCTTC

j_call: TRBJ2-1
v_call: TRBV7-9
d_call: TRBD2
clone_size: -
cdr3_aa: CASSLELLTSGRGRNEQFF
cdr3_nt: TGTGCCAGCAGCTTAGAGCTGCTTACTAGCGGGAGAGGTAGGAATGAGCAGTTCTTC

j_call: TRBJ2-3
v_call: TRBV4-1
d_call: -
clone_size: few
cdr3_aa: CASSQERTDTQYF
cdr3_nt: TGCGCCAGCAGCCAAGAGCGCACAGATACGCAGTATTTT

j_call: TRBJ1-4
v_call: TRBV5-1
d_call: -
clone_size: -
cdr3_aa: CASSLSGTNEKLFF
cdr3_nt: TGCGCCAGCAGCTTGTCCGGGACTAATGAAAAACTGTTTTTT

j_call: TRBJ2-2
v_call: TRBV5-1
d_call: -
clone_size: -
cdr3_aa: CASSLADTGELFF
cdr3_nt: TGCGCCAGCAGCTTGGCAGACACCGGGGAGCTGTTTTTT

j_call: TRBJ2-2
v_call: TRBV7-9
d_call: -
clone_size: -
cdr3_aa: CASSLVGHYTGELFF
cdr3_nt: TGTGCCAGCAGCTTAGTAGGCCATTACACCGGGGAGCTGTTTTTT

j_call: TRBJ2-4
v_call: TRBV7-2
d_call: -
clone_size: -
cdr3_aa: CASSLVARDLPNF
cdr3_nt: TGTGCCAGCAGCTTAGTAGCCCGGGACCTCCCCAACTTC

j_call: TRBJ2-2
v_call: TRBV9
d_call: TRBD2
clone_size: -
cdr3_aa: CASSSLAGGNTGELFF
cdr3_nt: TGTGCCAGCAGCTCCCTAGCGGGAGGAAACACCGGGGAGCTGTTTTTT

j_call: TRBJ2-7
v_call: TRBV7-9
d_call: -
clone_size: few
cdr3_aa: CASSLGVVYEQYF
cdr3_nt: TGTGCCAGCAGCTTAGGGGTTGTCTACGAGCAGTACTTC

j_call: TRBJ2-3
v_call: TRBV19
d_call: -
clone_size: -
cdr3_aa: CASSIDRLDTQYF
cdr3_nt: TGTGCCAGTAGTATCGACAGACTAGATACGCAGTATTTT